The text below deals with one TCR beta chain. This entry comes from a study of cytomegalovirus exposure and HLA in healthy donors. Study summary: When 350 to 500 donors were genotyped, about 81% of them were found to fall in the Caucasian-associated ancestry cluster.

Trimming cost V 4 bases and J 0 bases, with 10 bases left between them. Germline V CDR1 and CDR2: MGHDK, SYGVNS. This CDR3 is 15 amino acids long. Use of 60 Vbeta and 13 Jbeta primers characterized the PCR. TCRdb's copy holds only in-frame clones and misses some; the assay was immunoSEQ multiplex PCR. Of roughly 120,000 clones listed, over 60% are singletons. The sequence derives from a man between 18 and 29 years old in good health and CMV-seronegative. The J gene is TRBJ2-1, the V gene TRBV25-1, with D possibly TRBD1 on 5 matching bases. The sequenced sample was PBMCs. CDR3 region: CASSGVRGSYNEQFF. CDR3 sequence (DNA): TGTGCCAGCAGTGGTGTTAGGGGCTCCTACAATGAGCAGTTCTTC.